A single sample gave rise to the 12 T cell receptor beta chains below, sequenced in a study of blood T cell repertoires in COVID-19. The data were produced by immunoSEQ multiplex PCR, yet TCRdb's version contains in-frame clones alone and is incomplete. The sample holds tens of thousands of clones, around four fifths seen once. The specimen was peripheral blood. The receptors originated from a woman older than 75 with acute or convalescent COVID-19.

The chain joins TRBV19 to TRBJ2-7; 8 nucleotides align to TRBD1. Germline V gene lookup returns CDR1 LNHDA and CDR2 SQIVND (reference sequence). CDR3 length: 13 amino acids. Trimming took 5 bases from V and 9 from J; bases not matched to a gene: 9. The CDR3 DNA is TGTGCCAGTAGTTCGGGACAGGCCCATGGGCAGTACTTC. Its translation is CASSSGQAHGQYF.

The chain joins TRBV7-9 to TRBJ2-5; maybe TRBD1 (5 bases). The V end was cut by 5 bases, the J end by 0 bases, with 16 bases between. The germline gives CDR1 SEHNR, CDR2 FQNEAQ (reference sequence). The CDR3 is 16 residues long. CDR3 in amino acids: CASSPRAGSYQETQYF. CDR3 nucleotides: TGTGCCAGCAGCCCACGGGCAGGGTCGTACCAAGAGACCCAGTACTTC.

The rearrangement uses TRBV4-1 and TRBJ2-7; 9 bases match TRBD1. Germline lookup yields CDR1 MGHRA and CDR2 YSYEKL. This CDR3 region has 16 residues. Trimming cost V 0 bases and J 5 bases; bases outside gene matches: 8. CDR3 nucleotides: TGCGCCAGCAGCCAAGAGCACAGGGGGCGAATCAACGAGCAGTACTTC. It translates to CASSQEHRGRINEQYF.

This chain joins TRBV14 and TRBJ1-4; D is perhaps TRBD1 (5 bases). Germline V gene lookup returns CDR1 SGHDN and CDR2 FVKESK. The V gene lost 1 base and the J gene lost 4 bases, with 10 bases spanning the gap. CDR3 length: 15 residues. The CDR3 reads CASSQARDFNEKLFF. The CDR3 nucleotides read TGTGCCAGCAGCCAAGCGAGGGACTTTAATGAAAAACTGTTTTTT.

The V and J genes are TRBV5-1 and TRBJ1-1, with a possible D match to TRBD1 (6 bases). The V gene lost 3 bases and the J gene lost 7 bases, with 13 bases spanning the gap. Germline CDR1 SGHRS, CDR2 YFSETQ. CDR3 length: 13 amino acids. The CDR3: CASSSGGDREAFF. CDR3 DNA sequence: TGCGCCAGCAGCTCGGGGGGCGACCGTGAAGCTTTCTTT.

In DNA, the CDR3 is TGTGCCAGTCATCGACAGGGCACCACTGAAGCTTTCTTT. It is translated as CASHRQGTTEAFF. The chain couples TRBV19 to TRBJ1-1; 7 bases agree with TRBD1. The CDR3 loop spans 13 amino acids. Germline V lookup: CDR1 LNHDA, CDR2 SQIVND (reference sequence). V lost 8 bases to trimming and J lost 4 bases; unmatched junction nucleotides: 7.

The CDR3, as DNA: TGTGCCAGCAGCCACCCCCACTCCTCCTACAATGAGCAGTTCTTC. This sequence encodes CASSHPHSSYNEQFF. The V and J genes are TRBV9 and TRBJ2-1, with unresolved D. The CDR3 length is 15 residues. From germline, CDR1 is SGDLS and CDR2 YYNGEE. Trimming took off 4 bases at V and 0 bases at J, with 11 bases between the two ends.

This rearrangement joins TRBV5-1 to TRBJ1-1, with D maybe TRBD1 (6 bases). Germline V CDR1 and CDR2: SGHRS, YFSETQ. The CDR3 covers 13 residues. Deletions cut 3 bases from V and 4 bases from J, with 10 bases between. CDR3 DNA sequence: TGCGCCAGCAGCTCACAGGGTAGCACTGAAGCTTTCTTT. Protein: CASSSQGSTEAFF.

The chain has TRBV5-1 and TRBJ2-2; D perhaps matches TRBD1 (5 bases). The CDR3 contains 13 residues. Trimming cost V 7 bases and J 6 bases, with 13 bases left between them. Germline V gene sequence: CDR1 SGHRS, CDR2 YFSETQ. CDR3 region: CASGQGSAGELFF. CDR3 nucleotide sequence: TGCGCCAGCGGGCAGGGTTCCGCCGGGGAGCTGTTTTTT.

V usage is TRBV30 and J usage is TRBJ2-1; no reliable D call. CDR3 size: 15 residues. The germline V gene has CDR1 GTSNPN and CDR2 SVGIG (reference sequence). Trimming took 2 bases from V and 8 from J, leaving 19 bases between them. In DNA, the CDR3 is TGTGCCTGGAGTCTCGGTCAAGTTACGAATGATGAGCAGTTCTTC. This sequence encodes CAWSLGQVTNDEQFF.

The chain employs TRBV3-1 (or the pseudogene TRBV3-2) and TRBJ1-3, with D possibly being TRBD1 (6 bases). Trimming cost V 4 bases and J 4 bases, with 17 bases left between them. Per germline, CDR1 LGHDT and CDR2 YNNKEL (reference sequence). The CDR3 has 16 residues. The CDR3 region has the DNA TGTGCCAGCAGCCCAGCCGGGACATCCCGGGGAAACACCATATATTTT. Protein: CASSPAGTSRGNTIYF.

This chain uses TRBV6-5 with TRBJ1-5; TRBD1 matches at 10 bases. The CDR3 sequence is 15 residues long. The germline V gene has CDR1 MNHEY and CDR2 SVGAGI. After removal of 6 bases from V and 3 bases from J, the junction contained 5 bases not matched to a gene. The CDR3 region has the DNA TGTGCCAGCAGCCCGGGACAGGGGAACAATCAGCCCCAGCATTTT. This gives the protein CASSPGQGNNQPQHF.